This is a list of T cell receptor beta chains from one sample in a study of blood T cell repertoires in COVID-19. Some clones are missing from TCRdb's copy, which holds only in-frame ones; the method was immunoSEQ multiplex PCR. The sample carries about 100,000 clones, roughly 90% recorded once. The sample taken for sequencing was peripheral blood. These receptors were obtained from a man in his sixties with acute or convalescent COVID-19. Both conserved end residues are part of each CDR3. The order of the fields is J gene, D gene, clone size, V gene, CDR3 DNA, CDR3 protein. The D gene is left open where the match is weak. A row's size may be missing; if present it is once, few, many or a size class.

j_gene: TRBJ1-2; d_gene: NA; abundance: NA; v_gene: TRBV19; CDR3nt: TGTGCCAGTAGTCTGTTGAACGGGGTTAGTTTCTATGGCTACACCTTC; CDR3aa: CASSLLNGVSFYGYTF
j_gene: TRBJ1-1; d_gene: TRBD1; abundance: NA; v_gene: TRBV18; CDR3nt: TGTGCCAGCTCACTCGGACAGGACAACACTGAAGCTTTCTTT; CDR3aa: CASSLGQDNTEAFF
j_gene: TRBJ2-2; d_gene: NA; abundance: once; v_gene: TRBV6-4; CDR3nt: TGTGCCCACATCGGCTGGGGTAGCGGGAACACCGGGGAGCTGTTTTTT; CDR3aa: CAHIGWGSGNTGELFF
j_gene: TRBJ2-7; d_gene: NA; abundance: NA; v_gene: TRBV19; CDR3nt: TGTGCCAGTACTGAGGGACTCGAGCAGTACTTC; CDR3aa: CASTEGLEQYF
j_gene: TRBJ1-1; d_gene: NA; abundance: NA; v_gene: TRBV6-1; CDR3nt: TGTGCCAGCAGTGAATTGGGGGGTGGAAACACTGAAGCTTTCTTT; CDR3aa: CASSELGGGNTEAFF
j_gene: TRBJ1-5; d_gene: NA; abundance: NA; v_gene: TRBV28; CDR3nt: TGTGCCAGTAGACAGAGCAATCAGCCCCAGCATTTT; CDR3aa: CASRQSNQPQHF
j_gene: TRBJ1-1; d_gene: NA; abundance: NA; v_gene: TRBV6-4; CDR3nt: TGTGCCAGCAGTGCCACTAAGAACACTGAAGCTTTCTTT; CDR3aa: CASSATKNTEAFF
j_gene: TRBJ2-6; d_gene: TRBD2; abundance: once; v_gene: TRBV28; CDR3nt: TGTGCCAGCAGTGCCGGCGGACTAGCGGCGGCCAACGTCCTGACTTTC; CDR3aa: CASSAGGLAAANVLTF
j_gene: TRBJ2-5; d_gene: TRBD2; abundance: few; v_gene: TRBV29-1; CDR3nt: TGCAGCGTTGAGCCCGGGGGGAGGGAGACCCAGTACTTC; CDR3aa: CSVEPGGRETQYF
j_gene: TRBJ2-7; d_gene: TRBD2; abundance: NA; v_gene: TRBV5-4; CDR3nt: TGTGCCAGCAGACAAGGACTAGCGGGAGTAGGCGAGCAGTACTTC; CDR3aa: CASRQGLAGVGEQYF
j_gene: TRBJ1-1; d_gene: NA; abundance: few; v_gene: TRBV15; CDR3nt: TGTGCCACCAGCGGACTAAACACTGAAGCTTTCTTT; CDR3aa: CATSGLNTEAFF
j_gene: TRBJ2-7; d_gene: NA; abundance: NA; v_gene: TRBV3-1/TRBV3-2; CDR3nt: TGTGCCAGCAGCCAAGGGAGGACCCACGAGCAGTACTTC; CDR3aa: CASSQGRTHEQYF
j_gene: TRBJ2-5; d_gene: TRBD2; abundance: NA; v_gene: TRBV5-1; CDR3nt: TGCGCCAGCAGCTTCGGACTAGTGGGAGAGGTGGAGACCCAGTACTTC; CDR3aa: CASSFGLVGEVETQYF
j_gene: TRBJ2-7; d_gene: TRBD1; abundance: NA; v_gene: TRBV28; CDR3nt: TGTGCCAGCAGGCCAGGACAGGGTGGGATGTACGAGCAGTACTTC; CDR3aa: CASRPGQGGMYEQYF
j_gene: TRBJ1-2; d_gene: NA; abundance: NA; v_gene: TRBV7-2; CDR3nt: TGTGCCAGCAGCTTATCTACCCGCTATGGCTACACCTTC; CDR3aa: CASSLSTRYGYTF
j_gene: TRBJ1-6; d_gene: NA; abundance: NA; v_gene: TRBV10-2; CDR3nt: TGCGCCAGCAGTGAGGCGGGGGGCCGGGCACCCCTCCACTTT; CDR3aa: CASSEAGGRAPLHF
j_gene: TRBJ1-3; d_gene: NA; abundance: NA; v_gene: TRBV10-2; CDR3nt: TGCGCCAGCAGTGAGGACTTCGCCCCTAGTAACACCATATATTTT; CDR3aa: CASSEDFAPSNTIYF
j_gene: TRBJ2-2; d_gene: NA; abundance: NA; v_gene: TRBV19; CDR3nt: TGTGCCAGTAGTGAGATTGTCGCGAACACCGGGGAGCTGTTTTTT; CDR3aa: CASSEIVANTGELFF
j_gene: TRBJ2-1; d_gene: TRBD2; abundance: NA; v_gene: TRBV6-5; CDR3nt: TGTGCCAGCAGTTACAGGGCTAGCGGGCCCTACAATGAGCAGTTCTTC; CDR3aa: CASSYRASGPYNEQFF
j_gene: TRBJ2-7; d_gene: NA; abundance: NA; v_gene: TRBV6-5; CDR3nt: TGTGCCAGCAGTTTGAGCGGGTCCAGGAGCTCCTACGAGCAGTACTTC; CDR3aa: CASSLSGSRSSYEQYF
j_gene: TRBJ1-4; d_gene: NA; abundance: NA; v_gene: TRBV2; CDR3nt: TGTGCCAGCAGTCCCCCCCCGGTCGGTGAAAAACTGTTTTTT; CDR3aa: CASSPPPVGEKLFF
j_gene: TRBJ1-1; d_gene: TRBD1; abundance: few; v_gene: TRBV18; CDR3nt: TGTGCCAGCTCTCCGCGACAGGGAGTGAACACTGAAGCTTTCTTT; CDR3aa: CASSPRQGVNTEAFF
j_gene: TRBJ2-2; d_gene: NA; abundance: NA; v_gene: TRBV19; CDR3nt: TGTGCCAGTAGTGAGGGCCGAACCGGGGAGCTGTTTTTT; CDR3aa: CASSEGRTGELFF
j_gene: TRBJ1-1; d_gene: NA; abundance: NA; v_gene: TRBV19; CDR3nt: TGTGCCAGTAGTACAGTGTTTTTGAACACTGAAGCTTTCTTT; CDR3aa: CASSTVFLNTEAFF
j_gene: TRBJ2-7; d_gene: TRBD2; abundance: NA; v_gene: TRBV30; CDR3nt: TGTGCCTGGAGTGGGAGGGAGGGCGAGCAGTACTTC; CDR3aa: CAWSGREGEQYF
j_gene: TRBJ1-4; d_gene: TRBD1; abundance: NA; v_gene: TRBV5-4; CDR3nt: TGTGCCAGCAGCCCTGGGACAGGGACCCTTGCTGCAACTAATGAAAAACTGTTTTTT; CDR3aa: CASSPGTGTLAATNEKLFF
j_gene: TRBJ2-5; d_gene: TRBD2; abundance: NA; v_gene: TRBV19; CDR3nt: TGTGCCAGTAGTACGGGGGGAGGGTCAGAGACCCAGTACTTC; CDR3aa: CASSTGGGSETQYF